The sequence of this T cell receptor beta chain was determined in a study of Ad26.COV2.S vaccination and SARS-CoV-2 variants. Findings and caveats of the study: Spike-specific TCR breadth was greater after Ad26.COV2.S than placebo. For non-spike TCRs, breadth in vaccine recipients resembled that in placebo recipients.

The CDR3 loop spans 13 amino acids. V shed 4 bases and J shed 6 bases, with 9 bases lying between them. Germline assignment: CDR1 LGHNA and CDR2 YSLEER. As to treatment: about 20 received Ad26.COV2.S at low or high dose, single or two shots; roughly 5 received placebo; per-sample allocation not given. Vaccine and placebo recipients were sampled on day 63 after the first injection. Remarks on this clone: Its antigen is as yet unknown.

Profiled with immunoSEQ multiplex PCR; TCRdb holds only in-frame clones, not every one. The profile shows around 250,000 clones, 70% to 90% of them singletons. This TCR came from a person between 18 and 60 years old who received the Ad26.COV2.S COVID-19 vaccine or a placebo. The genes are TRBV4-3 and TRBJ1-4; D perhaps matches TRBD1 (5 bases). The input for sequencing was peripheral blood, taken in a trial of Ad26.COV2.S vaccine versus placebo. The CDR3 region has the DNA TGCGCCAGCAGCCTAGGGACGGATGAAAAACTGTTTTTT. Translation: CASSLGTDEKLFF.